Shown below are 15 T cell receptor beta chains from a single sample sequenced in a study of blood T cell repertoires in COVID-19. TCRdb's table, derived via immunoSEQ multiplex PCR, lists solely in-frame clones and lacks some. The table has 130,000 to 150,000 clones, about four fifths seen once. Sequencing input: peripheral blood. The origin of the receptors is a man between 65 and 79 years old who had recovered from COVID-19.

The chain joins TRBV4-3 to TRBJ2-3, with TRBD2 identical over 8 bases. V lost 3 bases, J lost 4 bases, and 9 bases stayed unmatched. The length of the CDR3 is 16 residues. Germline V CDR1 and CDR2: LGHNA, YSLEER. The CDR3 spells CASSQGGTRLSDTQYF. The CDR3 DNA reads TGCGCCAGCAGCCAGGGGGGGACTAGGTTATCAGATACGCAGTATTTT.

The count of this clone is one. The rearrangement joins TRBV30 to TRBJ1-4; 10 bases agree with TRBD1. Germline V CDR1 and CDR2: GTSNPN, SVGIG (reference sequence). This CDR3 is 14 amino acids long. With V trimmed by 2 bases and J by 8 bases, 5 bases remained unmatched. The CDR3 DNA reads as TGTGCCTGGAGTAAAGACAGGGGGCGAGAAAAACTGTTTTTT. It translates to CAWSKDRGREKLFF.

V gene TRBV14 combines with J gene TRBJ2-1; D possibly corresponds to TRBD2 (5 bases). Trimming took 4 bases from V and 10 from J, leaving 14 bases between them. Germline CDR1 is SGHDN and CDR2 is FVKESK. The CDR3 length is 13 residues. The CDR3 bases are TGTGCCAGCAGCCCTTCTCGTACGGGGGAGCAGTTCTTC. It encodes CASSPSRTGEQFF.

The V gene is TRBV30, the J gene TRBJ2-3, with 9 bases aligning to TRBD2. Losses at the gene ends were 1 base for V and 4 bases for J; bases not matched to a gene: 12. CDR1 GTSNPN and CDR2 SVGIG come from the germline V gene (reference sequence). The CDR3 has 17 residues. The CDR3 region has the DNA TGTGCCTGGAGTGCCGCTTTGACTAGCGGAGTACCAGATACGCAGTATTTT. As protein: CAWSAALTSGVPDTQYF. Drawing the rest from reference TRBV30 and TRBJ2-3, the complete variable domain is SQTIHQWPATLVQPVGSPLSLECTVEGTSNPNLYWYRQAAGRGLQLLFYSVGIGQISSEVPQNLSASRPQDRQFILSSKKLLLSDSGFYLCAWSAALTSGVPDTQYFGPGTRLTVL.

With regard to this clone: Other DNA sequences in this sample translate to the same CDR3. This sequence joins TRBV27 and TRBJ2-7; 10 positions agree with TRBD1. This CDR3 is built from 14 residues. Germline CDR1 MNHEY, CDR2 SMNVEV (reference sequence). V lost 4 bases, J lost 2 bases, and 2 bases stayed unmatched. CDR3 in amino acids: CASSWTGGPYEQYF. CDR3 nucleotides: TGTGCCAGCAGTTGGACAGGGGGACCCTACGAGCAGTACTTC.

The chain links TRBV3-1 (or the pseudogene TRBV3-2) to TRBJ2-7; 8 bases map to TRBD2. The CDR3 has 14 amino acids. V was pared by 4 bases and J by 3 bases, with 5 bases of the junction left unmatched. The germline V gene has CDR1 LGHDT and CDR2 YNNKEL (reference sequence). The CDR3 bases are TGTGCCAGCAGCCCTAGAGCGGGAGTCTACGAGCAGTACTTC. Protein product: CASSPRAGVYEQYF.

This clone occurred once. The rearrangement joins TRBV10-3 to TRBJ1-3; TRBD1 is a possible D gene (5 bases). V was clipped by 4 bases and J by 1 base, with 11 bases between them. The CDR3 is 15 amino acids. Per the germline V gene, CDR1 is ENHRY and CDR2 is SYGVKD. The CDR3 DNA reads TGTGCCATCAGTGGGGCCGACAGATCTGGAAACACCATATATTTT. Its translation: CAISGADRSGNTIYF.

V usage is TRBV10-3 and J usage is TRBJ2-1, with TRBD2 identical over 13 bases. With 3 bases clipped from V and 8 bases from J, the junction kept 7 bases outside the gene matches. The CDR3 is 16 residues long. Germline-derived CDR1 and CDR2 are ENHRY and SYGVKD. The CDR3 here is CAISDPLAGGPHEQFF. The CDR3 coding sequence is TGTGCCATCAGTGACCCACTAGCGGGAGGGCCCCATGAGCAGTTCTTC.

A few counts support this clone. The V and J genes are TRBV3-1 (or the pseudogene TRBV3-2) and TRBJ2-3; D is perhaps TRBD2 (6 bases). This CDR3 spans 17 amino acids. Trimming removed 7 bases at V and 0 bases at J, with 20 bases between. Germline CDR1 LGHDT, CDR2 YNNKEL (reference sequence). The CDR3 DNA follows: TGTGCCAGCAAAACGGGGGACGGATTTTCCAGCACAGATACGCAGTATTTT. This codes for CASKTGDGFSSTDTQYF.

The V call is TRBV12-5, the J call TRBJ2-7; maybe TRBD1 (5 bases). The CDR3 consists of 12 residues. Per germline, CDR1 LGHNT and CDR2 FRNRAP. Trimming shortened V by 2 bases and J by 5 bases, and 7 bases separated the two germline ends. CDR3 region: CASGLSRDEQYF. In DNA form, the CDR3 reads TGTGCTAGTGGTTTGTCCAGGGACGAGCAGTACTTC.

This clone came up once. The V call is TRBV29-1, the J call TRBJ2-5; maybe TRBD2 (5 bases). V was cut by 6 bases and J by 4 bases, with 9 bases left in between. The length of the CDR3 is 11 residues. The germline V gene has CDR1 SQVTM and CDR2 ANQGSEA. The CDR3 sequence: CSVPRGETQYF. The CDR3 DNA is TGCAGCGTCCCTCGGGGAGAGACCCAGTACTTC.

This chain links TRBV9 with TRBJ2-1, with 10 bases matching TRBD2. This CDR3 has 16 amino acids. Germline lookup yields CDR1 SGDLS and CDR2 YYNGEE. The trim removed 2 bases at V and 9 bases at J, leaving 11 bases unmatched. CDR3 sequence (DNA): TGTGCCAGCAGCGTCACCGGGACTAGCGAGTCCAGTGAGCAGTTCTTC. Protein product: CASSVTGTSESSEQFF. Combining the CDR3 with reference TRBV9 and TRBJ2-1 gives the whole variable domain DSGVTQTPKHLITATGQRVTLRCSPRSGDLSVYWYQQSLDQGLQFLIQYYNGEERAKGNILERFSAQQFPDLHSELNLSSLELGDSALYFCASSVTGTSESSEQFFGPGTRLTVL.

This sequence joins TRBV13 and TRBJ2-7; D uncertain. CDR3 length: 14 amino acids. V shed 0 bases and J shed 0 bases, with 6 bases lying between them. From germline, CDR1 is PRHDT and CDR2 FYEKMQ (reference sequence). The CDR3 is CASSLGGASYEQYF. In DNA, the CDR3 is TGTGCCAGCAGCTTAGGCGGTGCCTCCTACGAGCAGTACTTC.

This chain links TRBV7-6 with TRBJ1-3, with 7 nucleotides matching TRBD1. CDR3 size: 16 residues. The V gene end was trimmed by 5 bases and the J gene end by 0 bases; junction bases not matched to a gene: 7. Germline CDR1 is SGHVS and CDR2 is FNYEAQ. The CDR3, as DNA: TGTGCCAGCAGCCCCAGGGGGGATTCCTCTGGAAACACCATATATTTT. Protein: CASSPRGDSSGNTIYF.

The rearrangement joins TRBV3-1 (or the pseudogene TRBV3-2) to TRBJ2-1; 9 bases fit TRBD2. CDR1 and CDR2 (germline): LGHDT, YNNKEL (reference sequence). V lost 2 bases and J lost 6; bases outside the gene matches: 8. The CDR3 runs to 16 residues. The CDR3 region is CASSQLLAGTGNEQFF. The CDR3 DNA reads TGTGCCAGCAGCCAACTCCTAGCGGGAACGGGCAATGAGCAGTTCTTC.